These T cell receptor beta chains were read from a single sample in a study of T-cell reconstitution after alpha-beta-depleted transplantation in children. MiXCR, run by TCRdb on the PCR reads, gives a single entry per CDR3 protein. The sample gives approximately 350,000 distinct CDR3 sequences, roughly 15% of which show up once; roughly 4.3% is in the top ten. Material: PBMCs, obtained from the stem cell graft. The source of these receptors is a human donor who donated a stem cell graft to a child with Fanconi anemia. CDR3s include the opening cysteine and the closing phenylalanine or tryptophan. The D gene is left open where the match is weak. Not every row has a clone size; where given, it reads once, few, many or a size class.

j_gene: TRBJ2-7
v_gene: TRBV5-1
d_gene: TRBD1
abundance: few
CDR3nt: TGCGCCAGCAGCTTTAATGCCGTCGGGACAGCAAAACAGTTC
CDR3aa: CASSFNAVGTAKQF

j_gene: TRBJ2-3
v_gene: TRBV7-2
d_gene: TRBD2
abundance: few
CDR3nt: TGTGCCAGCTCCTCGACTAGCGGGGGGGGAACAAATACGCAGTATTTT
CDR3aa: CASSSTSGGGTNTQYF

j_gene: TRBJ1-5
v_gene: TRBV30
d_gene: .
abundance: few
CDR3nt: TGTGCCTGGAGTGGGACGTCCGCGGGGCCCCAGCATTTT
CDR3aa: CAWSGTSAGPQHF

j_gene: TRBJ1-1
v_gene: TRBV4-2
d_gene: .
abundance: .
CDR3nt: TGTGCCAGCAGCGGAGAGGGGAGGGGATCTTTCTTT
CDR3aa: CASSGEGRGSFF

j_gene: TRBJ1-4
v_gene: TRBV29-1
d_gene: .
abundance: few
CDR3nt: TGCAGCGTTTCCCTCGGAAGGGGGGAAAAACTGTTTTTT
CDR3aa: CSVSLGRGEKLFF

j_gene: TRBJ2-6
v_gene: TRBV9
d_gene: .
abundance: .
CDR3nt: TGTGCCAGCAGCGTTGGGCAGGGGCGCTCTGGGGCCAACGTCCTGACTTTC
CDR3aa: CASSVGQGRSGANVLTF

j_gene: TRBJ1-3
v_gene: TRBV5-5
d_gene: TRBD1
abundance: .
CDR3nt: TGTGCCAGCAGCTTGTATGGGACAGGGGGCTCTGGAAACACCATATATTTT
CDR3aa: CASSLYGTGGSGNTIYF

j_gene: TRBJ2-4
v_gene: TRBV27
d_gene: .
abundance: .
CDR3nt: TGTGCCAGCAGTTTCGCGGGCAGGGTAGACATTCAGTACTTC
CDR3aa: CASSFAGRVDIQYF

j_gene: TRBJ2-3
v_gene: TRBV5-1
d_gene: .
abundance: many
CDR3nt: TGTGCCAGCAGTTTGCCGGGCACAGATACGCAGTATTTT
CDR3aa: CASSLPGTDTQYF

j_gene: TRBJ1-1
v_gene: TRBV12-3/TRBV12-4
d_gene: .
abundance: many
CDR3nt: TGTGCCAGCAGTTTATTCATGAACACTGAAGCTTTCTTT
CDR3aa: CASSLFMNTEAFF

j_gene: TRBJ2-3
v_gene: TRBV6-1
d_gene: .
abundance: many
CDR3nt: TGTGCCATCGAACAGGGAACAGATACGCAGTATTTT
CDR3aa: CAIEQGTDTQYF

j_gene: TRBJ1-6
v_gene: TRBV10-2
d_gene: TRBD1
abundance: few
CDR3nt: TGCGCCAGCAGTGAGTCAGGGGGACAGGGGGCAATCGGGAATTCACCCCTCCACTTT
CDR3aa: CASSESGGQGAIGNSPLHF

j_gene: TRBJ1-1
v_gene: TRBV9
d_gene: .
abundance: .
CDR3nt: TGTGCCAGCAGCGCGTCAGGGACATATAACACTGAAGCTTTCTTT
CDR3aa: CASSASGTYNTEAFF

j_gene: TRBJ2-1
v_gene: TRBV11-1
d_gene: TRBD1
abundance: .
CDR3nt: TGTGCCAGCAGCCTATGGGACAGCAACAATGAGCAGTTCTTC
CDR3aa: CASSLWDSNNEQFF

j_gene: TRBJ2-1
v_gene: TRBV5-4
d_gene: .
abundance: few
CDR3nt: TGTGCCAGCAGCACCCGGTCCCTACTTAATGAGCAGTTCTTC
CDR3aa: CASSTRSLLNEQFF

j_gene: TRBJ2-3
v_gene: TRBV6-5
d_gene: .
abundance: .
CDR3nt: TGTGCCAGCAGTTACTCCCTGGGGGGGCAGGGAGGGTGGGATACGCAGTATTTT
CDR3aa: CASSYSLGGQGGWDTQYF

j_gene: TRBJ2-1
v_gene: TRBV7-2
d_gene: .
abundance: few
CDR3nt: TGTGCCAGCAGCGGAGCAGCGATCCCCTACAATGAGCAGTTCTTC
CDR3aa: CASSGAAIPYNEQFF

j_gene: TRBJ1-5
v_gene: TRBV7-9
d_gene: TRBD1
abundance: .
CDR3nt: TGTGCCAGCAGCCCTTCAGGGGGCGGCGGCAATCAGCCCCAGCATTTT
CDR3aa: CASSPSGGGGNQPQHF

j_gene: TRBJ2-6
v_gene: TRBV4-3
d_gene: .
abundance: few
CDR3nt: TGCGCCAGCAGCCAACGACCTCCCGGGTCTGGGGCCAACGTCCTGACTTTC
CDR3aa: CASSQRPPGSGANVLTF

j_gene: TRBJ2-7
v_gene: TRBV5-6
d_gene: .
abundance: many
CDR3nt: TGTGCCAGCAGCTTTAGGTCTTCAAGCCCCTACGAGCAGTACTTC
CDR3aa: CASSFRSSSPYEQYF

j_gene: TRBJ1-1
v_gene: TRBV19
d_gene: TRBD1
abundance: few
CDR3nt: TGTGCCAGTAATTTTGGGACAGCCAACACTGAAGCTTTCTTT
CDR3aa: CASNFGTANTEAFF

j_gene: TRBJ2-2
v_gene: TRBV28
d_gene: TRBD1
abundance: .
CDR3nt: TGTGCCAGCAGTCCCTCGGGAAGCGAGGGACAGGGAAGAAGGACCGGGGAGCTGTTTTTT
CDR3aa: CASSPSGSEGQGRRTGELFF

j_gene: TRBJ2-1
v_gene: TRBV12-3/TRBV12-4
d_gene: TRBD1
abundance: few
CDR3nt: TGTGCCAGCACCGGACAGGAGAGTGATGAGCAGTTCTTC
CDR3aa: CASTGQESDEQFF

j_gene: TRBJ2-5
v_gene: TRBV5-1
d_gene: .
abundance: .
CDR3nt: TGCGCCAGCAGCTTGTCAGGAGAAACCCAAGAGACCCAGTACTTC
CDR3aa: CASSLSGETQETQYF

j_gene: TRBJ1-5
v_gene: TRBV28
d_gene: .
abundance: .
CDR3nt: TGTGCCAGCAGTTTAAGAGGGAACAATCAGCCCCAGCATTTT
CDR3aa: CASSLRGNNQPQHF

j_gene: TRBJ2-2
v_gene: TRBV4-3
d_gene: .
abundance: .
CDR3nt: TGCGCCAGCAGCCACCTCGACAGGAACACCGGGGAGCTGTTTTTT
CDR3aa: CASSHLDRNTGELFF

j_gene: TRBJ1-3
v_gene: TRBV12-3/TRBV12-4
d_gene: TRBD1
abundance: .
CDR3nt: TGTGCCAGCAGTCAGGGACAGGGTTCGGGAAACACCATATATTTT
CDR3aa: CASSQGQGSGNTIYF

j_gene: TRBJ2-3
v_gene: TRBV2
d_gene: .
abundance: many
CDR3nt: TGTGCCAGCAGTGAAGCGCTATCGGAATTCCCCTATACGCAGTATTTT
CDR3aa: CASSEALSEFPYTQYF

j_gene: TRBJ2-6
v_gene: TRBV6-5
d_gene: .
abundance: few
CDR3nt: TGTGCCAGCAGTTATGAGGAACAGCCCTCTGGGGCCAACGTCCTGACTTTC
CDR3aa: CASSYEEQPSGANVLTF

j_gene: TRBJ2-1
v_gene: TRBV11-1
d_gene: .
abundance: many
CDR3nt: TGTGCCAGCAGATCCTACAGGGTGGGGTTGGGAAATGAGCAGTTCTTC
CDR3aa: CASRSYRVGLGNEQFF

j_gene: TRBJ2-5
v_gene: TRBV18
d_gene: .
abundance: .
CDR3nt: TGTGCCAGCTCACCACCGAGTAGACAACAAGAGACCCAGTACTTC
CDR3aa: CASSPPSRQQETQYF

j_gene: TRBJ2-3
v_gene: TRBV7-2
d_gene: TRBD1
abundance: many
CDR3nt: TGTGCCAGCAGCTTAGACAGGGGAACGCAGTATTTT
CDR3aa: CASSLDRGTQYF

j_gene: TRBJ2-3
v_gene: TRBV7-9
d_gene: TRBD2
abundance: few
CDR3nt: TGTGCCAGCAGCCTCCTTTCGGTAGCGGGGGGTACGCAGTATTTT
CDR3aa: CASSLLSVAGGTQYF

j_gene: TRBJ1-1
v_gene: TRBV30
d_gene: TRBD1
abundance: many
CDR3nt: TGTGCCTGGACGGCGACAGGGGACTCTGAAGCTTTCTTT
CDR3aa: CAWTATGDSEAFF

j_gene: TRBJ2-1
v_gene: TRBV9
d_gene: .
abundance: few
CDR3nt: TGTGCCAGCAGCAAGACAGATAAATTACTCGGTGAGCAGTTCTTC
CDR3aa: CASSKTDKLLGEQFF

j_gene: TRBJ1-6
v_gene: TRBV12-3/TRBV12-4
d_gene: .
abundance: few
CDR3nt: TGTGCCAGCAGTCTAACAGCCGCGGCATCACCCCTCCACTTT
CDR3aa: CASSLTAAASPLHF

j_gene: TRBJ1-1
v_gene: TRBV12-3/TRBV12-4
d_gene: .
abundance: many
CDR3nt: TGTGCCAGCATCCTCGGGGGCGCAATCACTGAAGCTTTCTTT
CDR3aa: CASILGGAITEAFF

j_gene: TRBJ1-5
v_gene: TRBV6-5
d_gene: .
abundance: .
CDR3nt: TGTGCCAGCAGAAAAAATCCTGGAGCCTCGGAACCCCATCAGCCCCAGCATTTT
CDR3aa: CASRKNPGASEPHQPQHF

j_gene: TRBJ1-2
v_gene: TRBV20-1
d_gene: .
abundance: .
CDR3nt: TGCAGTGCTCGGGGGTTATCCCGACTCTATGGCTACACCTTC
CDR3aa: CSARGLSRLYGYTF

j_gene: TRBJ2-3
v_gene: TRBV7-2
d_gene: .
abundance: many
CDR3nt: TGTGCCAGCAGCTTACTTAACGTGCCAGATACGCAGTATTTT
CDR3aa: CASSLLNVPDTQYF

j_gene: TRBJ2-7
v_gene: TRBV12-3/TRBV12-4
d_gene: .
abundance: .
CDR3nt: TGTGCCAGCAATTTGGGAGCAGGCGAGCAGTACTTC
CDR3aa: CASNLGAGEQYF

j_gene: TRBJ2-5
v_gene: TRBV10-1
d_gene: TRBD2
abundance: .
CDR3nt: TGCGCCAGCAGTGAGAGAATAGCGGGGGGTCGAGAGACCCAGTACTTC
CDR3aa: CASSERIAGGRETQYF

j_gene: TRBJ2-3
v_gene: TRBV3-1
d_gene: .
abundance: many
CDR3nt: TGTGCCAGCGGTTGGGGCGCAGATACGCAGTATTTT
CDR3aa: CASGWGADTQYF

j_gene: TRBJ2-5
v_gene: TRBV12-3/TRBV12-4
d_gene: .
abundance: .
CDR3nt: TGTGCCAGCAGTTTAGATGAGGGGTTCGGAGAGACCCAGTACTTC
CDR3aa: CASSLDEGFGETQYF

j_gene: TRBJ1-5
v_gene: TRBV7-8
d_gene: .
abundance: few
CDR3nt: TGTGCCAGCAGCTTCGCGGGGAAAATTGATCAGCCCCAGCATTTT
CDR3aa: CASSFAGKIDQPQHF